This TCR beta chain is from a study of blood T cell repertoires in COVID-19. The overall study: The study drew acute and convalescent COVID-19 samples from the United States, Italy and Spain. Sample material is recorded as cDNA or gDNA derived from T cells, B-cell-depleted T cells, or PBMCs.

Per the original data handling: Estimates of nucleated cell counts were drawn from the amplification of reference gene primers. Repertoires were generated with immunoSEQ multiplex PCR, while TCRdb's copy carries only in-frame clones and drops some. For V, J and clone size, that table is used; D and trimming come from the DNA. The sample records a few hundred thousand clones, roughly 90% being singletons. The V and J ends lost 2 bases and 3 bases, in that order; junction bases with no gene match: 9. The CDR3 loop spans 17 amino acids. Germline assignment: CDR1 SGHTA and CDR2 FQGNSA. This TCR came from a woman aged 45-65 years with active or convalescent COVID-19. The rearrangement links TRBV7-2 to TRBJ2-5; 10 nucleotides align to TRBD2. The sample comprised peripheral blood. CDR3 residues: CASSLRLAGVGEETQYF. CDR3 coding DNA: TGTGCCAGCAGCTTACGGCTAGCGGGGGTCGGGGAAGAGACCCAGTACTTC.